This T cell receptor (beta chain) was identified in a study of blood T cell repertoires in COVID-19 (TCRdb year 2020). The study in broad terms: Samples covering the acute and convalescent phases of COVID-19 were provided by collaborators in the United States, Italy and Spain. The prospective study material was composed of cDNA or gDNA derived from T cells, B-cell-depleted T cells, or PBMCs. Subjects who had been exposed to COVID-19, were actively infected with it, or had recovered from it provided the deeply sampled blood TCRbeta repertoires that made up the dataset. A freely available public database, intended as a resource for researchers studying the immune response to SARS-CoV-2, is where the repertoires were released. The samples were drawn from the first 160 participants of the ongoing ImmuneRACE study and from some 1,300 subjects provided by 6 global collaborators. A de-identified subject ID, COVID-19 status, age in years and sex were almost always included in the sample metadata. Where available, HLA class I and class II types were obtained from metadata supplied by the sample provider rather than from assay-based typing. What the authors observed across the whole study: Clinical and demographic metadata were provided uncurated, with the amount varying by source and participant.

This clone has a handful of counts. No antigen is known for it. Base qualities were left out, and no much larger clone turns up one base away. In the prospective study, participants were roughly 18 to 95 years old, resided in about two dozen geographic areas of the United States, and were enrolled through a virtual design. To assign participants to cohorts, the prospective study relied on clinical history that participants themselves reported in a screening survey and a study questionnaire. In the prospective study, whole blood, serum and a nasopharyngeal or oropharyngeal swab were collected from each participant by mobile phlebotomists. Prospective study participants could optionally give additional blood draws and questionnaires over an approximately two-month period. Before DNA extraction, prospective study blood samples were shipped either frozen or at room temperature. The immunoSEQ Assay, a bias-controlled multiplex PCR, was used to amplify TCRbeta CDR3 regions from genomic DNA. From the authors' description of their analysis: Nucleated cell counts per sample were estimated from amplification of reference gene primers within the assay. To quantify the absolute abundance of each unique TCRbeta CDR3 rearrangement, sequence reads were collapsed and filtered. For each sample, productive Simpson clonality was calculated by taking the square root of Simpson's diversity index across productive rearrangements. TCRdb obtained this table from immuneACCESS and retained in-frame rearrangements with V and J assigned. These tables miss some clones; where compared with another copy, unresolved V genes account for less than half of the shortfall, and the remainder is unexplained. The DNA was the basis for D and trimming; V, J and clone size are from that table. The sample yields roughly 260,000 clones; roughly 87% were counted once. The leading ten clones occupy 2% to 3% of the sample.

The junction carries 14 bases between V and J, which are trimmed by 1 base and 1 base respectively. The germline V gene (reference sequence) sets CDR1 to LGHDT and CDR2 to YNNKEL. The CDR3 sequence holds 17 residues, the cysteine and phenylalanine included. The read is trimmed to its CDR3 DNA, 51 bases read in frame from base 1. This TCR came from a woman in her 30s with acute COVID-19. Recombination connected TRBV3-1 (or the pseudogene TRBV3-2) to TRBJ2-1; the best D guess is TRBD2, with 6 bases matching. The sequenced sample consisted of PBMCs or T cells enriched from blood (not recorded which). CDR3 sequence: CASSQASGLLSYNEQFF. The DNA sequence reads TGTGCCAGCAGCCAAGCGAGCGGGCTCCTATCCTACAATGAGCAGTTCTTC.